This TCR beta chain appears in the sequencing data of a study of blood T cell repertoires in COVID-19. About the study: Whether acute or convalescent, the COVID-19 samples came from the United States, Italy and Spain.

After removal of 2 bases from V and 2 bases from J, the junction contained 0 bases not matched to a gene. Germline V gene data show CDR1 as MNHEY and CDR2 as SVGAGI. This CDR3 has 15 residues. Profiling relied on immunoSEQ multiplex PCR, and the TCRdb table lists in-frame clones only, not all of them. The data contain 350,000 to 400,000 clones, around 92% of them singletons. Sequencing was done on a sample of peripheral blood. This receptor was taken from a young woman with COVID-19, enrolled during active disease. The V call is TRBV6-5, the J call TRBJ2-1; 10 bases agree with TRBD2. CDR3 coding DNA: TGTGCCAGCAGTTACAGCGGGGGGGCCTACAATGAGCAGTTCTTC. Its translation is CASSYSGGAYNEQFF.